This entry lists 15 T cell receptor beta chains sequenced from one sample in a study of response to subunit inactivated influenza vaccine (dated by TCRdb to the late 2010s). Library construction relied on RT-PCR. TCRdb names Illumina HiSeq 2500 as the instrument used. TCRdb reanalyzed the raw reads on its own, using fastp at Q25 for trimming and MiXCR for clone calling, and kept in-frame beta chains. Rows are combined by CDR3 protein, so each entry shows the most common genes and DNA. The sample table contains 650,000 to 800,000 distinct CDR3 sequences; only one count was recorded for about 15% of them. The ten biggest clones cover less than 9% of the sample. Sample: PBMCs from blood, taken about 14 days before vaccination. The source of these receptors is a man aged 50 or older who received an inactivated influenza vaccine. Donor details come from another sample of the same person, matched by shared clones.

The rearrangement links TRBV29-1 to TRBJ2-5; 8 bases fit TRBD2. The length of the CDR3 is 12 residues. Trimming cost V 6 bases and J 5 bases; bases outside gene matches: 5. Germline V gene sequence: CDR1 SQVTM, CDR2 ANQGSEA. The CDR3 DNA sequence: TGCAGCGTCAAAGCGGGGGCCGAGACCCAGTACTTC. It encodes CSVKAGAETQYF.

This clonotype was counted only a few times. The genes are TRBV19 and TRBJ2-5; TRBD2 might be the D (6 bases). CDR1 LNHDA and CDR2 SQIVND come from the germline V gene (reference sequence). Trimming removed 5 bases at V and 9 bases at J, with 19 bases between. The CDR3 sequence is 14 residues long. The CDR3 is CASSPRGYPGAQYF. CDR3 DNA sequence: TGTGCCAGTAGTCCCCGAGGGTACCCGGGGGCCCAGTACTTC. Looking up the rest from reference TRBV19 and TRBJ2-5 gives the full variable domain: DGGITQSPKYLFRKEGQNVTLSCEQNLNHDAMYWYRQDPGQGLRLIYYSQIVNDFQKGDIAEGYSVSREKKESFPLTVTSAQKNPTAFYLCASSPRGYPGAQYFGPGTRLLVL.

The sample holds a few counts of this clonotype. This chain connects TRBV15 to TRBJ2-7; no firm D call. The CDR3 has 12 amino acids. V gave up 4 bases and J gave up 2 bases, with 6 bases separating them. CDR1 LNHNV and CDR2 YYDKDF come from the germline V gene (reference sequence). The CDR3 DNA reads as TGTGCCACCAGCAACCGACCCTACGAGCAGTACTTC. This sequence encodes CATSNRPYEQYF. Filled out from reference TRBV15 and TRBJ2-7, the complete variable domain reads DAMVIQNPRYQVTQFGKPVTLSCSQTLNHNVMYWYQQKSSQAPKLLFHYYDKDFNNEADTPDNFQSRRPNTSFCFLDIRSPGLGDTAMYLCATSNRPYEQYFGPGTRLTVT.

Here the CDR3 reads CASSLGVATGELFF. For the CDR3, the DNA is TGTGCCAGCAGCTTAGGGGTTGCCACCGGGGAGCTGTTTTTT. V usage is TRBV13 and J usage is TRBJ2-2; D uncertain. V was cut by 0 bases and J by 4 bases, with 6 bases left in between. The germline CDR1 and CDR2 sequences are PRHDT and FYEKMQ (reference sequence). The CDR3 loop spans 14 amino acids.

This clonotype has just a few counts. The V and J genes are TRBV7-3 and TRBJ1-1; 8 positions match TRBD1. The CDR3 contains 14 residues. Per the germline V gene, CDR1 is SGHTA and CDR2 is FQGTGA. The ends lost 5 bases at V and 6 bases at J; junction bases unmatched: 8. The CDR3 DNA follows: TGTGCCAGCAGCCCTGGGACAGGAGGCGCTGAAGCTTTCTTT. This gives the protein CASSPGTGGAEAFF.

The CDR3 here is CASSPRDSEAFF. CDR3 DNA: TGTGCCAGCAGTCCCCGGGACTCCGAAGCTTTCTTT. V is TRBV6-2 or TRBV6-3 and J is TRBJ1-1; D is perhaps TRBD1 (5 bases). The CDR3 length is 12 residues. CDR1 and CDR2 from the germline V gene are MNHEY and SVGEGT. Trimming shortened V by 5 bases and J by 8 bases, and 12 bases separated the two germline ends.

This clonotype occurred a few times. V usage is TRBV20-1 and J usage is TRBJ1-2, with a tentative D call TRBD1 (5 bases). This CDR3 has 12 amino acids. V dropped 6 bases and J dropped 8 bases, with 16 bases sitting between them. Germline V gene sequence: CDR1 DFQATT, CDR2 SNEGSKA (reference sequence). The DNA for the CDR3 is TGCAGTGCCCTGGGCCAGGGTTGGGGCTACACCTTC. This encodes CSALGQGWGYTF.

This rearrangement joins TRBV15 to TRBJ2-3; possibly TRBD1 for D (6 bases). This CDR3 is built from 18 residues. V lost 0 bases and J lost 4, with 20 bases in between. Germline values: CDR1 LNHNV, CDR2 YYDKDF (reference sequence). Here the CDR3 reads CATSRDSGQGSGADTQYF. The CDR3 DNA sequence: TGTGCCACCAGCAGAGATTCCGGCCAGGGGAGTGGTGCAGATACGCAGTATTTT. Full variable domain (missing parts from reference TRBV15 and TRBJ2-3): DAMVIQNPRYQVTQFGKPVTLSCSQTLNHNVMYWYQQKSSQAPKLLFHYYDKDFNNEADTPDNFQSRRPNTSFCFLDIRSPGLGDTAMYLCATSRDSGQGSGADTQYFGPGTRLTVL.

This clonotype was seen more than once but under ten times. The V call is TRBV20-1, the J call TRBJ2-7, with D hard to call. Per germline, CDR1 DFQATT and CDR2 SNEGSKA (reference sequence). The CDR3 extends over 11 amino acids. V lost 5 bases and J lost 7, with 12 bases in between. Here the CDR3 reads CSAQIVGEQYF. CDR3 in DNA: TGCAGTGCTCAAATCGTCGGGGAGCAGTACTTC.

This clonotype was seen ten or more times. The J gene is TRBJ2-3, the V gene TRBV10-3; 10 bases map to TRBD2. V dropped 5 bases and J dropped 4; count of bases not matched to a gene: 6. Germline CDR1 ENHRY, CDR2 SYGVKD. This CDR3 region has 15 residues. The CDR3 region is CAISTGLAEADTQYF. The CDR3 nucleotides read TGTGCCATCAGTACCGGACTAGCGGAAGCAGATACGCAGTATTTT.

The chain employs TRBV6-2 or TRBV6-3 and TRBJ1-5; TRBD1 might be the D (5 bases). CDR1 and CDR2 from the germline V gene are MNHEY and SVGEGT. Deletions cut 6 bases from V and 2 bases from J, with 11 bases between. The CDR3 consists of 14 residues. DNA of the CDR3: TGTGCCAGCAGCCCAGGGAATCGCAATCAGCCCCAGCATTTT. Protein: CASSPGNRNQPQHF.

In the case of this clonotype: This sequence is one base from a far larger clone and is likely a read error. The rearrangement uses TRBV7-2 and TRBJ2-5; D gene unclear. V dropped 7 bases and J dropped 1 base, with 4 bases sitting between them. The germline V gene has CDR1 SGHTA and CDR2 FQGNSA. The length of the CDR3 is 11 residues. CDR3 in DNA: TGTGCCAGCACCCCCCAAGAGACCCAGTACTTC. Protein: CASTPQETQYF.

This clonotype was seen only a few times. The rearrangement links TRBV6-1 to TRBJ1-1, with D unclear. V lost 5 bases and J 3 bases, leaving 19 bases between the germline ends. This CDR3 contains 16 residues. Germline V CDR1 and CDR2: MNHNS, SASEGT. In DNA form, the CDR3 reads TGTGCCAGCAGTAAAAGTGGGGTCGGCCGGGACACTGAAGCTTTCTTT. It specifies CASSKSGVGRDTEAFF.

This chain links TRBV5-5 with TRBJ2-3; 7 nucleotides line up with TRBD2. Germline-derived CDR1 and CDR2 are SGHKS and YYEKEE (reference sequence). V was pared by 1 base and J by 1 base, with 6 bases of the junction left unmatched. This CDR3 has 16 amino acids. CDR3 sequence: CASSLLLGGGTDTQYF. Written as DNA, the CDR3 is TGTGCCAGCAGCTTGCTCCTTGGGGGGGGCACAGATACGCAGTATTTT.

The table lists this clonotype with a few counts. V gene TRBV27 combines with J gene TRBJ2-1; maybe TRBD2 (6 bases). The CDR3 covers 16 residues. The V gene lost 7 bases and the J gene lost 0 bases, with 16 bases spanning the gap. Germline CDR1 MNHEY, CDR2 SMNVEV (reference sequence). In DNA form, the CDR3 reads TGTGCCAGCAAGTCGGAGCGGGTCACCTCCTACAATGAGCAGTTCTTC. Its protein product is CASKSERVTSYNEQFF.